This TCR beta chain was sequenced in a study of pediatric ulcerative colitis. In the case of this clone: The antigen is not known. The sample has other DNA sequences that encode this CDR3 too.

Measured with immunoSEQ multiplex PCR; TCRdb has only the in-frame clones, and not every one. The sample has around 34,000 clones; about 81% are singletons. V gave up 0 bases and J gave up 1 base; unmatched junction bases: 2. The germline V gene has CDR1 GTSNPN and CDR2 SVGIG (reference sequence). The CDR3 extends over 15 amino acids. During colonoscopy, one to two rectal pinch biopsies were collected. Study-level findings and limits: Clonal expansions reduced rectal repertoire diversity in acute severe colitis. All ulcerative colitis patients, but no controls, carried two rectal clonotypes.

The sample was gut tissue. The origin of this receptor is a boy younger than 18 with mild ulcerative colitis. The chain has TRBV30 and TRBJ2-3; 9 nucleotides align to TRBD2. CDR3 nucleotides: TGTGCCTGGAGTGTTGGCGGGGGGGGCACAGATACGCAGTATTTT. Protein: CAWSVGGGGTDTQYF.